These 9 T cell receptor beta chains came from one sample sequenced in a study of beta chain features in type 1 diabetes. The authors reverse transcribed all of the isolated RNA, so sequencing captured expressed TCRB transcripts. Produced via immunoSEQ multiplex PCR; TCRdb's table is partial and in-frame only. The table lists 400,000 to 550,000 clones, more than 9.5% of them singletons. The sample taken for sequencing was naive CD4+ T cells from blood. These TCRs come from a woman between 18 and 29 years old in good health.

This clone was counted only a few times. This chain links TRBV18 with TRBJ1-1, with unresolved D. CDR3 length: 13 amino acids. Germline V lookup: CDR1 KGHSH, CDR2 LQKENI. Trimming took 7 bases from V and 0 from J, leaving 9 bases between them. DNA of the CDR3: TGTGCCAGCTATTATACAGTGAACACTGAAGCTTTCTTT. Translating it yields CASYYTVNTEAFF.

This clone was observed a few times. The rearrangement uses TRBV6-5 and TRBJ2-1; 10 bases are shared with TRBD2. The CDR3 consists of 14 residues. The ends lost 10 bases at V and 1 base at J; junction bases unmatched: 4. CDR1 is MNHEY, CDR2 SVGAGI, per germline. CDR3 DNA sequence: TGTGCCATAAAAGCGGGAGGGTCCTACAATGAGCAGTTCTTC. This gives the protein CAIKAGGSYNEQFF.

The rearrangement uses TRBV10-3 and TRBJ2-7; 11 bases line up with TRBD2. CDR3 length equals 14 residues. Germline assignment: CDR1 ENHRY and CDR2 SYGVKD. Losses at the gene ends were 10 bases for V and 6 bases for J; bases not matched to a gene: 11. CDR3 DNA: TGTGCCACCCCCAAACTAGCGGGAGCGGTCGAGCAGTACTTC. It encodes CATPKLAGAVEQYF.

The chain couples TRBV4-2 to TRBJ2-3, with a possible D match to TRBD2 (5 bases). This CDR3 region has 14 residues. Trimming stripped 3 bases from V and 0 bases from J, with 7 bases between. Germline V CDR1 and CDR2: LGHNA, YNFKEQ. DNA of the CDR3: TGTGCCAGCAGCCACACTAGGAGCACAGATACGCAGTATTTT. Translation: CASSHTRSTDTQYF.

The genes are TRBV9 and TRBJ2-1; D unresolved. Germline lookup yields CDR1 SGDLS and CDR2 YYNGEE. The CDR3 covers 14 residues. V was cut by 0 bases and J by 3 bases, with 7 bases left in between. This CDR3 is CASSVGGNYNEQFF. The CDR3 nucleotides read TGTGCCAGCAGCGTAGGCGGCAACTACAATGAGCAGTTCTTC.

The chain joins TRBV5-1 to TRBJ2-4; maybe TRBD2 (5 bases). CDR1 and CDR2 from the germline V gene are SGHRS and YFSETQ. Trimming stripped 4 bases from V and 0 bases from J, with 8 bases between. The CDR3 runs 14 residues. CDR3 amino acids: CASSGELAKNIQYF. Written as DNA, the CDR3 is TGCGCCAGCAGCGGGGAGCTAGCCAAAAACATTCAGTACTTC.

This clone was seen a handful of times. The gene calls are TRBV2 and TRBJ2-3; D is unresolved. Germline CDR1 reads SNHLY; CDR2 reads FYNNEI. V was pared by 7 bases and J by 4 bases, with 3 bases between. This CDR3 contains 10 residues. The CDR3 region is CASKPDTQYF. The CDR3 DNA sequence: TGTGCCAGCAAACCAGATACGCAGTATTTT.

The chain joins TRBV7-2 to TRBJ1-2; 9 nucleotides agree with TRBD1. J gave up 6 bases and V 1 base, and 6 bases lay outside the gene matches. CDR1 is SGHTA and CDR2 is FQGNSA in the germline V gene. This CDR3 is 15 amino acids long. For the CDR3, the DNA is TGTGCCAGCAGCTTAGGGGGACAGGGTACGGATGGCTACACCTTC. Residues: CASSLGGQGTDGYTF.

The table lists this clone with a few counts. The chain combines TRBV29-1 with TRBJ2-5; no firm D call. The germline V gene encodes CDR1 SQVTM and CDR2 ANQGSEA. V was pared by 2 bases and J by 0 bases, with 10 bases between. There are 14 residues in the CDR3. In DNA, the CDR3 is TGCAGCGTTGAAAAGGTTCGGAACCAAGAGACCCAGTACTTC. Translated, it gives CSVEKVRNQETQYF.